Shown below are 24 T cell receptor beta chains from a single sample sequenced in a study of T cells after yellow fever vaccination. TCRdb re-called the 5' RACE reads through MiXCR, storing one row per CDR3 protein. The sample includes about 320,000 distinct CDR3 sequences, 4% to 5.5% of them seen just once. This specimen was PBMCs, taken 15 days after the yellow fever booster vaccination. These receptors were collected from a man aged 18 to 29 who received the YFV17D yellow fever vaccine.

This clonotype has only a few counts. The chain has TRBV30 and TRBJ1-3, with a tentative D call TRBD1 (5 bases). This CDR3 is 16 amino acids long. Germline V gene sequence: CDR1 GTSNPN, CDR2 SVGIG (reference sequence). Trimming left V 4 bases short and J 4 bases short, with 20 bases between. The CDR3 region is CAWNLLQGVRGNTIYF. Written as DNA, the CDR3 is TGTGCCTGGAATCTACTCCAGGGAGTGAGAGGAAACACCATATATTTT.

Here the CDR3 reads CSAIHPRGILNEQFF. In DNA form, the CDR3 reads TGCAGTGCTATTCATCCCAGGGGCATACTCAATGAGCAGTTCTTC. The chain carries TRBV20-1 and TRBJ2-1; maybe TRBD1 (6 bases). With 4 bases removed from V and 6 bases from J, the gap between germline ends came to 19 bases. From germline, CDR1 is DFQATT and CDR2 SNEGSKA (reference sequence). The length of the CDR3 is 15 residues.

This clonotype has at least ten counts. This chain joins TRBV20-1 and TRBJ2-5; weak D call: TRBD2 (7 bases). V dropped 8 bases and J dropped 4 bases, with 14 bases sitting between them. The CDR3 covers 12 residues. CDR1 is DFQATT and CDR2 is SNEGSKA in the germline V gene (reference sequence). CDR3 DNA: TGCAGTCCCAAAGGGGGGGGAGAGACCCAGTACTTC. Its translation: CSPKGGGETQYF.

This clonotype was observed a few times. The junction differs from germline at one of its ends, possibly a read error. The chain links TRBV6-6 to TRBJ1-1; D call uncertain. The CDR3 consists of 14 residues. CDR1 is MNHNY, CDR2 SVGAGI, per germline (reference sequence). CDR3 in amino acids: CASSWSRLNTEAFF. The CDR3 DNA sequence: TGTGCCAGCAGTTGGTCCAGACTGAATACTGAAGCTTTCTTT.

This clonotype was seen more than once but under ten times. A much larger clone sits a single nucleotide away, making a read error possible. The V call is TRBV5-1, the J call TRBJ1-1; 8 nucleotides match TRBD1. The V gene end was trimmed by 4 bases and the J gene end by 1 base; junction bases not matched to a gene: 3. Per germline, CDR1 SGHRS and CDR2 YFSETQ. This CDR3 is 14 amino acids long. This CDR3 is CASSAGTGNTEAFF. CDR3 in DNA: TGCGCCAGCAGCGCCGGGACAGGGAACACTGAAGCTTTCTTT.

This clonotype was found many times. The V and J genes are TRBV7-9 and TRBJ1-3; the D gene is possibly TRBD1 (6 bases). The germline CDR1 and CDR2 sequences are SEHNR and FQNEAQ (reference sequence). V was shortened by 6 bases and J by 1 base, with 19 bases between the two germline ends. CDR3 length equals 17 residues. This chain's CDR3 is CASRYNRDTSSGNTIYF. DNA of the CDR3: TGTGCCAGCAGATATAACCGGGACACATCTTCTGGAAACACCATATATTTT.

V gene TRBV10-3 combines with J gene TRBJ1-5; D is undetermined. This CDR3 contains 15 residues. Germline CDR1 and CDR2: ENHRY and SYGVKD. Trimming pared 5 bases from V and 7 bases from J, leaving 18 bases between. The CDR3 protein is CAISTTPQPGQPQHF. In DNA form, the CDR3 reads TGTGCCATCAGTACGACCCCTCAACCGGGACAGCCCCAGCATTTT.

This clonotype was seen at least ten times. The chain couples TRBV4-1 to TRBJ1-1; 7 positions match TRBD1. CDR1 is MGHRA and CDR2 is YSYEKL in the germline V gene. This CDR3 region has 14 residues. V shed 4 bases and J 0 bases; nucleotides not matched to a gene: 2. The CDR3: CASSPTGLNTEAFF. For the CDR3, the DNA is TGCGCCAGCAGCCCGACAGGGTTGAACACTGAAGCTTTCTTT.

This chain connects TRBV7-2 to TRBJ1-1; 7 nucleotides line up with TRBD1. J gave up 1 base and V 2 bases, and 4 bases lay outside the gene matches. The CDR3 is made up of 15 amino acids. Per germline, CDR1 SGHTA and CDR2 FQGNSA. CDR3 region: CASSLLRTGNTEAFF. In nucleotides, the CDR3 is TGTGCCAGCAGCTTACTCAGGACAGGGAACACTGAAGCTTTCTTT. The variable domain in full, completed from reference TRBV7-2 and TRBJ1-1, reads GAGVSQSPSNKVTEKGKDVELRCDPISGHTALYWYRQSLGQGLEFLIYFQGNSAPDKSGLPSDRFSAERTGGSVSTLTIQRTQQEDSAVYLCASSLLRTGNTEAFFGQGTRLTVV.

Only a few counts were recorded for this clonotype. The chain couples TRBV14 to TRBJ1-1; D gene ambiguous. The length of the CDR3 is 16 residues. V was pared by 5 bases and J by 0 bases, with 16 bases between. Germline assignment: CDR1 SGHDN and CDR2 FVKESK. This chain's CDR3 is CASSSTARTVNTEAFF. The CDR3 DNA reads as TGTGCCAGCAGCTCCACCGCCCGGACCGTGAACACTGAAGCTTTCTTT.

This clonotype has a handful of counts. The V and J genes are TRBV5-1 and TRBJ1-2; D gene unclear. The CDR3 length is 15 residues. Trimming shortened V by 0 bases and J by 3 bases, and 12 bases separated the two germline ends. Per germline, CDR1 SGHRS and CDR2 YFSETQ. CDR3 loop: CASSLEGTSYYGYTF. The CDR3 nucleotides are TGCGCCAGCAGCTTGGAGGGCACCTCGTACTATGGCTACACCTTC.

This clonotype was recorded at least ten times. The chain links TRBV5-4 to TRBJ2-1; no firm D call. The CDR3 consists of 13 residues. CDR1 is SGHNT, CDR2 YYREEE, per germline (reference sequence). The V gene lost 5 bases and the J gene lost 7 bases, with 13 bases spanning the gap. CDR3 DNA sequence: TGTGCCAGCAGGGGCCCGGGCCCTAATGAGCAGTTCTTC. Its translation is CASRGPGPNEQFF.

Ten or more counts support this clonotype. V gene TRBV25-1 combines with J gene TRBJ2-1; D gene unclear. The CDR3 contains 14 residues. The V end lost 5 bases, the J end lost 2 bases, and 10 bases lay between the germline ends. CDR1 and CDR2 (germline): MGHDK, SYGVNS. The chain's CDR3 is CASSMALAYNEQFF. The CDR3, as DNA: TGTGCCAGCAGTATGGCCCTGGCCTACAATGAGCAGTTCTTC.

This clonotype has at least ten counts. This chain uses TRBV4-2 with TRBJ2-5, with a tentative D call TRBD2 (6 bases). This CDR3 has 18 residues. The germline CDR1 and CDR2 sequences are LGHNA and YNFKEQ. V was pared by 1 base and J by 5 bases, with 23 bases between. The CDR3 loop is CASSQGSRSAGSGETQYF. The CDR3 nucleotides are TGTGCCAGCAGCCAAGGGAGCAGGAGCGCGGGGTCTGGGGAGACCCAGTACTTC.

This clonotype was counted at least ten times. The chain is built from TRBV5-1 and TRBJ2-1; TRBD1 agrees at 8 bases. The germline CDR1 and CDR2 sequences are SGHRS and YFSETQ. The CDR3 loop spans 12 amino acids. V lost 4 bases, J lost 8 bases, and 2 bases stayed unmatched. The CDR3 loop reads CASSQDRDEQFF. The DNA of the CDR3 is TGCGCCAGCAGCCAGGACAGGGATGAGCAGTTCTTC.

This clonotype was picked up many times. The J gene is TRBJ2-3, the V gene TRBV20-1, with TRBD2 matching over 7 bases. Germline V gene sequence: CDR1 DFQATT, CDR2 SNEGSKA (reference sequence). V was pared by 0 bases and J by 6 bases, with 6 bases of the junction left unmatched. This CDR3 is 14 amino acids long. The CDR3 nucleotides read TGCAGTGCTAGAGATCCGCGGGGGAGGGATACGCAGTATTTT. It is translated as CSARDPRGRDTQYF.

CDR3 sequence reads: CAWSVGWAYEQYF. The CDR3 region has the DNA TGTGCCTGGAGTGTAGGTTGGGCCTACGAGCAGTACTTC. The chain uses TRBV30 and TRBJ2-7; D is unresolved. V lost 0 bases and J lost 2, with 8 bases in between. This CDR3 is 13 amino acids long. CDR1 is GTSNPN, CDR2 SVGIG, per germline (reference sequence).

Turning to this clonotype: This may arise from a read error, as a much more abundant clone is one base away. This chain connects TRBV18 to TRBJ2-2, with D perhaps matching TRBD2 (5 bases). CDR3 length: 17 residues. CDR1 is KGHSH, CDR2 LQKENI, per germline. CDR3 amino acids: CASSPPRGDQNTGELIF. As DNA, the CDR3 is TGTGCCAGCTCACCACCTCGTGGAGATCAGAACACCGGGGAGCTGATTTTT.

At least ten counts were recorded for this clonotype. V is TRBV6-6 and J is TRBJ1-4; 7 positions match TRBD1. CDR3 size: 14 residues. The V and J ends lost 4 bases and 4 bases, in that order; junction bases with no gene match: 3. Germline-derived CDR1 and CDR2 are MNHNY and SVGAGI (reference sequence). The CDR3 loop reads CASSWNRGNEKLFF. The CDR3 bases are TGTGCCAGCAGTTGGAACAGGGGTAATGAAAAACTGTTTTTT.

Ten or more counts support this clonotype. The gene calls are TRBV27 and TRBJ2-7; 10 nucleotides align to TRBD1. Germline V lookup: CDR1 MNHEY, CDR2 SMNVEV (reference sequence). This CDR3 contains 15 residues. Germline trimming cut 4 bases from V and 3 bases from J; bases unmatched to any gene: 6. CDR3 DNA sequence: TGTGCCAGCAGTTCCCCCGGGACAGGGGACTACGAGCAGTACGTC. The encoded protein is CASSSPGTGDYEQYV.

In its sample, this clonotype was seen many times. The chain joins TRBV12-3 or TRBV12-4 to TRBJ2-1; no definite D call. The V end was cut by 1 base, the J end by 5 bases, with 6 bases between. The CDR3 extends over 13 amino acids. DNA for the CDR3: TGTGCCAGCAGTTTAGGGGTCCACAATGAGCAGTTCTTC. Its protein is CASSLGVHNEQFF.

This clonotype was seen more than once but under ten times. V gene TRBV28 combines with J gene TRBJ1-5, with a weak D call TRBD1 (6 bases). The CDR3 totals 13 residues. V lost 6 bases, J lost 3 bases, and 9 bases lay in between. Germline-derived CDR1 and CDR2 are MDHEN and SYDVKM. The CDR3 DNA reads TGTGCCAGCAGCCGGGACAACAATCAGCCCCAGCATTTT. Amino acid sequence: CASSRDNNQPQHF.

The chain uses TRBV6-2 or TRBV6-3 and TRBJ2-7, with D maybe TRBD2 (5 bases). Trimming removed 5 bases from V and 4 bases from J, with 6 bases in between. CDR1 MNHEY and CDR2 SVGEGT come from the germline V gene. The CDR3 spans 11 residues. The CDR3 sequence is CASSAGYEQYF. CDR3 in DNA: TGTGCCAGCAGTGCGGGTTACGAGCAGTACTTC.

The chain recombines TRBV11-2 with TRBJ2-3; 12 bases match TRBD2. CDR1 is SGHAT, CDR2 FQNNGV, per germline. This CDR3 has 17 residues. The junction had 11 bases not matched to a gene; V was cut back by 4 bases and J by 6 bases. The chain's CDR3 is CASSSRLAGGEGDTQYF. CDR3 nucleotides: TGTGCCAGCAGCTCCCGGCTAGCGGGGGGGGAAGGGGATACGCAGTATTTT.